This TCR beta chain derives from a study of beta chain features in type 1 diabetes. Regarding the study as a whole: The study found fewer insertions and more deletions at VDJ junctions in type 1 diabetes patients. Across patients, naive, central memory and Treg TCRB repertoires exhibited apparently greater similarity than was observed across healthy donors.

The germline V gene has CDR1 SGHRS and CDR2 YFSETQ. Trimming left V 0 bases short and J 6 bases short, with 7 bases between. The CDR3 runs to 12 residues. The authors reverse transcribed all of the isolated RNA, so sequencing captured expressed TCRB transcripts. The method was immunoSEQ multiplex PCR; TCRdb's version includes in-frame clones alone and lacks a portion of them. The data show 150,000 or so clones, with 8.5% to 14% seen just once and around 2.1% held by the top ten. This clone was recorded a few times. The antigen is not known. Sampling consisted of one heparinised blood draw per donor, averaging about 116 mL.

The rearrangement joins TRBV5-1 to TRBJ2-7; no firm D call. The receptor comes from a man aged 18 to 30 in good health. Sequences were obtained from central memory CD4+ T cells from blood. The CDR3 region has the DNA TGCGCCAGCAGCTTGGGAAAGTTCGAGCAGTACTTC. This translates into CASSLGKFEQYF.